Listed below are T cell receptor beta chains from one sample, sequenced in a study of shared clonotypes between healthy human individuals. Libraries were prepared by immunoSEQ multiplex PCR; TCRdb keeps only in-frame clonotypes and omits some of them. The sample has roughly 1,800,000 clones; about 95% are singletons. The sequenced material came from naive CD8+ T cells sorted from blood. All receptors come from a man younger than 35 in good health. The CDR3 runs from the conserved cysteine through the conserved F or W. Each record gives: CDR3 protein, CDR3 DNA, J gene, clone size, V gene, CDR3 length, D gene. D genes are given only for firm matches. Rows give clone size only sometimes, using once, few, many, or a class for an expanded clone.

CDR3: CASSLGQVLPYEQYF
DNA: TGTGCCAGCAGTCTAGGACAGGTTCTTCCCTACGAGCAGTACTTC
J: TRBJ2-7
size: -
V: TRBV27
length: 15
D: TRBD1

CDR3: CASSLSRSGEKLFF
DNA: TGTGCCAGCAGTTTATCCCGGAGTGGGGAAAAACTGTTTTTT
J: TRBJ1-4
size: -
V: TRBV27
length: 14
D: -

CDR3: CASSQDGGSSYNEQFF
DNA: TGCGCCAGCAGCCAAGATGGGGGGAGCTCCTACAATGAGCAGTTCTTC
J: TRBJ2-1
size: few
V: TRBV4-1
length: 16
D: -

CDR3: CASSQEGGHRELFF
DNA: TGCGCCAGCAGCCAAGAGGGGGGGCACCGGGAGCTGTTTTTT
J: TRBJ2-2
size: -
V: TRBV4-1
length: 14
D: -

CDR3: CASSPGQGYEQYF
DNA: TGTGCCAGCAGCCCGGGACAGGGTTACGAGCAGTACTTC
J: TRBJ2-7
size: -
V: TRBV7-8
length: 13
D: TRBD1

CDR3: CASSYGQGFGGYTF
DNA: TGTGCCAGCAGTTACGGACAGGGTTTCGGTGGCTACACCTTC
J: TRBJ1-2
size: -
V: TRBV6-5
length: 14
D: TRBD1

CDR3: CATSRDPLGLAVAFRFF
DNA: TGTGCCACCAGCAGAGATCCCCTCGGACTAGCGGTAGCCTTTCGGTTCTTC
J: TRBJ2-1
size: -
V: TRBV15
length: 17
D: TRBD2

CDR3: CAIREAPGQGWNTGELFF
DNA: TGTGCCATCAGGGAGGCCCCCGGACAGGGTTGGAACACCGGGGAGCTGTTTTTT
J: TRBJ2-2
size: -
V: TRBV10-3
length: 18
D: TRBD1

CDR3: CASSQDAGGPPQETQYF
DNA: TGCGCCAGCAGCCAAGATGCGGGGGGGCCGCCCCAGGAGACCCAGTACTTC
J: TRBJ2-5
size: -
V: TRBV4-1
length: 17
D: TRBD2

CDR3: CASSSRLAAREQFF
DNA: TGTGCCAGCAGCTCCCGACTAGCGGCGAGAGAGCAGTTCTTC
J: TRBJ2-1
size: -
V: TRBV13
length: 14
D: TRBD2

CDR3: CASSQAWSDQPQHF
DNA: TGCGCCAGCAGCCAAGCGTGGAGTGATCAGCCCCAGCATTTT
J: TRBJ1-5
size: -
V: TRBV4-1
length: 14
D: -

CDR3: CASSLGGREAFF
DNA: TGTGCCAGCAGCTTAGGGGGAAGGGAAGCTTTCTTT
J: TRBJ1-1
size: -
V: TRBV13
length: 12
D: -

CDR3: CASSPNGYGYTF
DNA: TGTGCCAGCAGCCCAAACGGCTATGGCTACACCTTC
J: TRBJ1-2
size: -
V: TRBV9
length: 12
D: -

CDR3: CSVDVGGSDEQYF
DNA: TGCAGCGTTGACGTGGGGGGCTCGGACGAGCAGTACTTC
J: TRBJ2-7
size: once
V: TRBV29-1
length: 13
D: -

CDR3: CASRGQGVAEQYF
DNA: TGTGCCAGCAGGGGACAGGGGGTTGCCGAGCAGTACTTC
J: TRBJ2-7
size: once
V: TRBV27
length: 13
D: TRBD1

CDR3: CASSDQPGGQETQYF
DNA: TGTGCCAGCAGCGACCAACCAGGGGGCCAAGAGACCCAGTACTTC
J: TRBJ2-5
size: -
V: TRBV11-2
length: 15
D: TRBD1

CDR3: CASSQSGYDVLYGETQYF
DNA: TGTGCCAGCAGCCAATCGGGCTATGACGTACTCTACGGGGAGACCCAGTACTTC
J: TRBJ2-5
size: -
V: TRBV16
length: 18
D: -

CDR3: CASSLDGQSYNEQFF
DNA: TGTGCCAGCAGCTTAGATGGACAGTCCTACAATGAGCAGTTCTTC
J: TRBJ2-1
size: -
V: TRBV7-2
length: 15
D: -

CDR3: CASSQGTVGTDTQYF
DNA: TGCGCCAGCAGCCAAGGGACAGTCGGCACAGATACGCAGTATTTT
J: TRBJ2-3
size: -
V: TRBV4-1
length: 15
D: -

CDR3: CASSYQGTQYEQYF
DNA: TGTGCCAGCAGTTACCAAGGGACACAATACGAGCAGTACTTC
J: TRBJ2-7
size: -
V: TRBV6-6
length: 14
D: -

CDR3: CARRHDLRLAGVDNEQFF
DNA: TGTGCCAGAAGACATGATCTAAGACTAGCGGGGGTGGACAATGAGCAGTTCTTC
J: TRBJ2-1
size: -
V: TRBV5-3
length: 18
D: TRBD2

CDR3: CATSRDFPGSGELFF
DNA: TGTGCCACCAGCAGAGATTTCCCAGGCTCCGGGGAGCTGTTTTTT
J: TRBJ2-2
size: -
V: TRBV15
length: 15
D: -

CDR3: CASSPHRRGDTQYF
DNA: TGCGCCAGCAGCCCCCACCGACGCGGGGATACGCAGTATTTT
J: TRBJ2-3
size: -
V: TRBV4-3
length: 14
D: -

CDR3: CAITGTQSYEQYF
DNA: TGTGCCATCACCGGGACGCAATCCTACGAGCAGTACTTC
J: TRBJ2-7
size: -
V: TRBV10-3
length: 13
D: -

CDR3: CASSLVSGRFF
DNA: TGTGCCAGCAGCTTAGTGTCGGGCAGGTTCTTT
J: TRBJ1-1
size: -
V: TRBV11-2
length: 11
D: -

CDR3: CASSHDTREEGEQYF
DNA: TGCGCCAGCAGCCACGATACTAGAGAGGAGGGCGAGCAGTACTTC
J: TRBJ2-7
size: -
V: TRBV4-1
length: 15
D: -

CDR3: CASRGLVNTEAFF
DNA: TGTGCCAGCCGGGGGCTGGTGAACACTGAAGCTTTCTTT
J: TRBJ1-1
size: -
V: TRBV11-2
length: 13
D: -

CDR3: CASSPRQGDSEGSYEQYF
DNA: TGTGCCAGCAGCCCCCGTCAAGGGGACAGCGAAGGCTCCTACGAGCAGTACTTC
J: TRBJ2-7
size: -
V: TRBV7-9
length: 18
D: TRBD1

CDR3: CASSAASGRDTGELFF
DNA: TGTGCCAGCAGTGCCGCTAGCGGGAGGGACACCGGGGAGCTGTTTTTT
J: TRBJ2-2
size: -
V: TRBV2
length: 16
D: TRBD2

CDR3: CASSLGFGELYGYTF
DNA: TGTGCCAGCAGTTTAGGATTCGGGGAATTATACGGCTACACCTTC
J: TRBJ1-2
size: -
V: TRBV27
length: 15
D: -

CDR3: CASSQDSPQPYGYTF
DNA: TGCGCCAGCAGCCAAGATTCTCCACAGCCCTATGGCTACACCTTC
J: TRBJ1-2
size: -
V: TRBV4-1
length: 15
D: -